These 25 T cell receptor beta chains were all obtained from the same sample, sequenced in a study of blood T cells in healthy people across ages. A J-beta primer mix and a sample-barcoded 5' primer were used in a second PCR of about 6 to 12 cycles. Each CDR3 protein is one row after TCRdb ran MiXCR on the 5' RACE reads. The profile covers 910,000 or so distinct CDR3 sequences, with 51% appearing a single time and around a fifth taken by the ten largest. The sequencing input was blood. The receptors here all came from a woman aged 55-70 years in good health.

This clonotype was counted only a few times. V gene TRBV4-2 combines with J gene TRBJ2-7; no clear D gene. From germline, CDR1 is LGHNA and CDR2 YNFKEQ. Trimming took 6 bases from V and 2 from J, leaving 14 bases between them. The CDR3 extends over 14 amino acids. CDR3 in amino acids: CASRNGPTAYEQYF. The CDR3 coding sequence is TGTGCCAGCAGGAACGGGCCTACAGCCTACGAGCAGTACTTC.

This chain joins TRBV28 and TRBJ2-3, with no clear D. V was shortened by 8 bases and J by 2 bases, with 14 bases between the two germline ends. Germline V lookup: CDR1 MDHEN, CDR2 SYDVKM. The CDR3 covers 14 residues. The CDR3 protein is CASLRDPFTDTQYF. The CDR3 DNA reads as TGTGCCAGCCTGAGAGACCCTTTCACAGATACGCAGTATTTT.

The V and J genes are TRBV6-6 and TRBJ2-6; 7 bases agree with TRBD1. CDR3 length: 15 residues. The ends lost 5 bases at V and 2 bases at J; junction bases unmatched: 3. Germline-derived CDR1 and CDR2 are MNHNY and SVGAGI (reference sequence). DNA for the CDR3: TGTGCCAGCAGTAGAACAGGGGCTGGGGCCAACGTCCTGACTTTC. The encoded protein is CASSRTGAGANVLTF.

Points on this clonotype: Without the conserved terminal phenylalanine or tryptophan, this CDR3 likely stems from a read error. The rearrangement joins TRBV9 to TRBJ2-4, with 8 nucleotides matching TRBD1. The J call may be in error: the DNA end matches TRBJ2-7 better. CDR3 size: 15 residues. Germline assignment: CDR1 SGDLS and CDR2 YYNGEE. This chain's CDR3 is CASSTGGTDNYEQYL. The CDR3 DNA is TGTGCCAGCAGCACAGGGGGGACAGATAACTACGAGCAGTACCTC.

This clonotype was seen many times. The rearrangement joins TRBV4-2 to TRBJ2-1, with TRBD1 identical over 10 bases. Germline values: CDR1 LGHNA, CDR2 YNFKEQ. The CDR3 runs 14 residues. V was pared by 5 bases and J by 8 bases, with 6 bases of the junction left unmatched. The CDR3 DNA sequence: TGTGCCAGCAGCAGGACAGGGGGAATGGATGAGCAGTTCTTC. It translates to CASSRTGGMDEQFF.

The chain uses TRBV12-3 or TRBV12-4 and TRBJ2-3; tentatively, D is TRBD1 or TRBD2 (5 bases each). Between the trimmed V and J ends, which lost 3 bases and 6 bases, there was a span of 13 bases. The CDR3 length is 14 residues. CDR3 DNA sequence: TGTGCCAGCAGTTTCACCGAAGGGGAGGATACGCAGTATTTT. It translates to CASSFTEGEDTQYF.

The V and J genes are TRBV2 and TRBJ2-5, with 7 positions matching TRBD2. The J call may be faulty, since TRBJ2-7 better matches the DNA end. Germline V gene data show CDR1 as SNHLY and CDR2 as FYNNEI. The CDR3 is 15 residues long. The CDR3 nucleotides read TGTGCCAGCAGAGTCAGGGTGGGGGGGGTCCACGAGCAGTACTTC. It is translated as CASRVRVGGVHEQYF.

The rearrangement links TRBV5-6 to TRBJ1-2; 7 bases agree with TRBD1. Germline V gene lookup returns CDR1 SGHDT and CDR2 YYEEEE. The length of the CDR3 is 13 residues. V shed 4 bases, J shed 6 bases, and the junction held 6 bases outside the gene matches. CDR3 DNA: TGTGCCAGCAGCGAGACAGGGAAGGATGGCTACACCTTC. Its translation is CASSETGKDGYTF.

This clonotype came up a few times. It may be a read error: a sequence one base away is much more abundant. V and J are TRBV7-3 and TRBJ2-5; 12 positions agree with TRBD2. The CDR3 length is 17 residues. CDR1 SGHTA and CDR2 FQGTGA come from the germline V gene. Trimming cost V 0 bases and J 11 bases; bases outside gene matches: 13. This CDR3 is CASSLTTLAGGLNEQYF. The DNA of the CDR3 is TGTGCCAGCAGCTTAACTACCCTAGCGGGAGGGCTTAATGAGCAGTACTTC.

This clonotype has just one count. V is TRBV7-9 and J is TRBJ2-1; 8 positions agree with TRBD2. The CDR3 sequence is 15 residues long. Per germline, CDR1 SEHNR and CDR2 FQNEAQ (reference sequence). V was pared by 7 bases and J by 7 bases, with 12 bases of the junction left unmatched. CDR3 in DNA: TGTGCCAGCAAATATTGGGAGGCGGGAGGAAATGAGCAGTTCTTC. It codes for CASKYWEAGGNEQFF. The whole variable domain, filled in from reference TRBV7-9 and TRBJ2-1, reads DTGVSQNPRHKITKRGQNVTFRCDPISEHNRLYWYRQTLGQGPEFLTYFQNEAQLEKSRLLSDRFSAERPKGSFSTLEIQRTEQGDSAMYLCASKYWEAGGNEQFFGPGTRLTVL.

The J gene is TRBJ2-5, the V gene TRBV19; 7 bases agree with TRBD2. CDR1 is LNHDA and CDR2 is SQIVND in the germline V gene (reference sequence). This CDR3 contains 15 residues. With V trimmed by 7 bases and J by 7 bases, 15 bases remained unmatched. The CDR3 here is CASTLSGTTARTQYF. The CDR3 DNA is TGTGCCAGTACCCTCTCCGGGACTACCGCCCGGACCCAGTACTTC.

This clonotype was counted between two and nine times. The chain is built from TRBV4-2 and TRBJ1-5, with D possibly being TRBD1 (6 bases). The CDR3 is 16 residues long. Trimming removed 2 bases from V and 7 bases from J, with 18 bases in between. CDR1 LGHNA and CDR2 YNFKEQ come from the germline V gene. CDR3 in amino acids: CASSQSTQGGGQPQHF. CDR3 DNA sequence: TGTGCCAGCAGCCAAAGCACACAGGGAGGAGGACAGCCCCAGCATTTT.

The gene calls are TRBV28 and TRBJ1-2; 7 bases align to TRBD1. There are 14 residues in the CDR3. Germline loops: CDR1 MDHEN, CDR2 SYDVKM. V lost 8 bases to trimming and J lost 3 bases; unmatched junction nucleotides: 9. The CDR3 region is CASLGGGIHYGYTF. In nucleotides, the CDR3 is TGTGCCAGCCTAGGAGGGGGCATTCACTATGGCTACACCTTC.

CDR3 sequence: CASTYYPPSSYNSPLHF. The CDR3 bases are TGCGCCAGCACCTACTACCCACCTAGCTCCTATAATTCACCCCTCCACTTT. The chain is built from TRBV4-1 and TRBJ1-6; the D is unclear. The V gene lost 7 bases and the J gene lost 0 bases, with 16 bases spanning the gap. Germline CDR1 is MGHRA and CDR2 is YSYEKL. The CDR3 is 17 residues long.

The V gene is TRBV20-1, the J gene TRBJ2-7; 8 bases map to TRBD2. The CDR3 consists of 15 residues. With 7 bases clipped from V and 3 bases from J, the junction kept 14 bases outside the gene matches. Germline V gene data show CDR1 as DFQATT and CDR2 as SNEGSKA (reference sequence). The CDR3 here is CSVESGTSEHYEQYF. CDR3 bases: TGCAGTGTTGAGTCCGGGACTAGTGAACACTACGAGCAGTACTTC.

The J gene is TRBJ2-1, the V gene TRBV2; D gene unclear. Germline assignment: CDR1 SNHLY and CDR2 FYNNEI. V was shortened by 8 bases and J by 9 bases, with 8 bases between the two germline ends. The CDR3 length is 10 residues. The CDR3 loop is CASGVGEQFF. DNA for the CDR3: TGTGCCAGCGGGGTAGGTGAGCAGTTCTTC. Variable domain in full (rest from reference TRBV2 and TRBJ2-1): EPEVTQTPSHQVTQMGQEVILRCVPISNHLYFYWYRQILGQKVEFLVSFYNNEISEKSEIFDDQFSVERPDGSNFTLKIRSTKLEDSAMYFCASGVGEQFFGPGTRLTVL.

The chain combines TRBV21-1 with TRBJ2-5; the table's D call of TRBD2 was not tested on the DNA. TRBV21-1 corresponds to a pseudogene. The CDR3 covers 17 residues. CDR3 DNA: TGTGCCAGCAGCAAAGCGCGTGGTAGCGGGAGGGAAGAGACCCAGTACTTC. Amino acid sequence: CASSKARGSGREETQYF.

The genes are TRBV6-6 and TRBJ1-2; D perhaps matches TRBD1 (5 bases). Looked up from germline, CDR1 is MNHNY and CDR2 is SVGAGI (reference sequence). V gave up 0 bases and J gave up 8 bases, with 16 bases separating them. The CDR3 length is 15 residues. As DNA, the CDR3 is TGTGCCAGCAGTTACTCAGGACGGGGGGTAGGAGGCTACACCTTC. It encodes CASSYSGRGVGGYTF.

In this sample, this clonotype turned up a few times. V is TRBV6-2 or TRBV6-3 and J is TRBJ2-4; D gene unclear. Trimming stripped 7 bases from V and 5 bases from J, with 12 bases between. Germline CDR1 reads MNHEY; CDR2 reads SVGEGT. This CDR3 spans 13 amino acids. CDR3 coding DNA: TGTGCCAGCACCCCTGCGTGGGAAAACATTCAGTACTTC. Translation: CASTPAWENIQYF.

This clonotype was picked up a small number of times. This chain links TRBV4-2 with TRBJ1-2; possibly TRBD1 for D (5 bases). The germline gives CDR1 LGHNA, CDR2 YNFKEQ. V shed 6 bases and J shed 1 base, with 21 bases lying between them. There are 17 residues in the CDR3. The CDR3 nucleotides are TGTGCCAGCAGACCTAAAGTGGGGCCCGGTAATAACTATGGCTACACCTTC. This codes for CASRPKVGPGNNYGYTF.

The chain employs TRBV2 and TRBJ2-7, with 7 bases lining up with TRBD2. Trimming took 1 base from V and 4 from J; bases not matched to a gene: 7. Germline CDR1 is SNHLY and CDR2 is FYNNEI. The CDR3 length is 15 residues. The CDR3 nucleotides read TGTGCCAGCAGTGAAGAAATGGCGGGAGTTTACGAGCAGTACTTC. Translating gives CASSEEMAGVYEQYF.

CDR3 sequence (DNA): TGTGCCAGCAGCTTGGCCCAGGGTGTTGGCTACGAGCAGTACTTC. Encoded protein: CASSLAQGVGYEQYF. The chain links TRBV5-5 to TRBJ2-7, with a possible D match to TRBD1 (5 bases). From germline, CDR1 is SGHKS and CDR2 YYEKEE (reference sequence). This CDR3 region has 15 residues. The V and J ends lost 0 bases and 3 bases respectively, with 13 bases between them. Complete variable domain (other parts from reference TRBV5-5 and TRBJ2-7): DAGVTQSPTHLIKTRGQQVTLRCSPISGHKSVSWYQQVLGQGPQFIFQYYEKEERGRGNFPDRFSARQFPNYSSELNVNALLLGDSALYLCASSLAQGVGYEQYFGPGTRLTVT.

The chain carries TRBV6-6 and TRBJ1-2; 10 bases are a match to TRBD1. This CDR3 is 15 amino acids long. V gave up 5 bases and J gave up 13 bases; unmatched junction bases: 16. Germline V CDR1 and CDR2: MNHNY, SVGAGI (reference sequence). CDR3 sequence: CASSKTGTGAFKGTF. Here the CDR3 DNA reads TGTGCCAGCAGTAAGACCGGGACAGGGGCCTTCAAAGGCACCTTC.

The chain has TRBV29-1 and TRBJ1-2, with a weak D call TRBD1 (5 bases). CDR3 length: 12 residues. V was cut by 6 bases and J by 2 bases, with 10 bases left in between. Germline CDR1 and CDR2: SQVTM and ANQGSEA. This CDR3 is CSVGTLNYGYTF. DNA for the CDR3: TGCAGCGTAGGGACGCTCAACTATGGCTACACCTTC. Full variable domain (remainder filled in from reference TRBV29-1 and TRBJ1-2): SAVISQKPSRDICQRGTSLTIQCQVDSQVTMMFWYRQQPGQSLTLIATANQGSEATYESGFVIDKFPISRPNLTFSTLTVSNMSPEDSSIYLCSVGTLNYGYTFGSGTRLTVV.

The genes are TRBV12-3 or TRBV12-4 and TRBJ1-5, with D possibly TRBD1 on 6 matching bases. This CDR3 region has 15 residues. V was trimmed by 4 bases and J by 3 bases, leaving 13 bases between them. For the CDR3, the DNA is TGTGCCAGCAGTTCGGGACACAACGTCAATCAGCCCCAGCATTTT. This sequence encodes CASSSGHNVNQPQHF.